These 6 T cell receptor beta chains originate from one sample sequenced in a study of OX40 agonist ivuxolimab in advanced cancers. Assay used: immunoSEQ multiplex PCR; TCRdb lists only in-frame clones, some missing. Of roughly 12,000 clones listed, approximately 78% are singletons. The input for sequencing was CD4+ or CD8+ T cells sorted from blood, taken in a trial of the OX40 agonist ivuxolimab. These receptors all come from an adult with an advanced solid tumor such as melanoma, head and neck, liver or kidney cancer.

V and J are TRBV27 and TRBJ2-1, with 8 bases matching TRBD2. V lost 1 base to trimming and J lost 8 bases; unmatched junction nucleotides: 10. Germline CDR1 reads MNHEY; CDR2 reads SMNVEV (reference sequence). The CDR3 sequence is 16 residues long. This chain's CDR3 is CASSLFPSGGFDEQFF. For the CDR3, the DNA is TGTGCCAGCAGTTTATTCCCGTCGGGAGGGTTTGATGAGCAGTTCTTC.

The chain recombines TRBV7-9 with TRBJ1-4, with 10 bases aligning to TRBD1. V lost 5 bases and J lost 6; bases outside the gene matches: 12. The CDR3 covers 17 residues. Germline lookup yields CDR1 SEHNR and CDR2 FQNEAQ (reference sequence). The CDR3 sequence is CASSPPVGTGEDEKLFF. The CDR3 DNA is TGTGCCAGCAGCCCCCCGGTGGGGACAGGGGAGGATGAAAAACTGTTTTTT.

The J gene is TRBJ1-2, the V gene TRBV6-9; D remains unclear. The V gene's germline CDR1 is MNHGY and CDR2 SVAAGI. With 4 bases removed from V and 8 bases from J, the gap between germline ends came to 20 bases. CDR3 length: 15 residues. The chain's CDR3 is CASSSTVGRARGYTF. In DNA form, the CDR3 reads TGTGCCAGCAGTTCGACGGTCGGAAGGGCGCGAGGCTACACCTTC.

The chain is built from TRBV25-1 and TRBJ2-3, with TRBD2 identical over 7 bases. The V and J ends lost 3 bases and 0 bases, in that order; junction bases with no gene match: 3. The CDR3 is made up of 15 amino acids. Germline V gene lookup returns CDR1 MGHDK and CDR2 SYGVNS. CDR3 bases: TGTGCCAGCAGTGAGACTAGCACTAGCACAGATACGCAGTATTTT. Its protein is CASSETSTSTDTQYF.

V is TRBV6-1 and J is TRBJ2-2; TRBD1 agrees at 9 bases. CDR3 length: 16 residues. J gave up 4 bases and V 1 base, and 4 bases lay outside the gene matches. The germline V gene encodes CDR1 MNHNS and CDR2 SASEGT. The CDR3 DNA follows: TGTGCCAGCAGTGAAGGGGCGGGACAGGGCACCGGGGAGCTGTTTTTT. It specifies CASSEGAGQGTGELFF.

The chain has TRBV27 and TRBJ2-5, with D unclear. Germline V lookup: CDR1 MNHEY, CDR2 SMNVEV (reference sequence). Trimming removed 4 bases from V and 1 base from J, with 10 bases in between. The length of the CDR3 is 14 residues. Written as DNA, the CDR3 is TGTGCCAGCAGTTGGTCGATAGGCCAAGAGACCCAGTACTTC. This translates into CASSWSIGQETQYF.